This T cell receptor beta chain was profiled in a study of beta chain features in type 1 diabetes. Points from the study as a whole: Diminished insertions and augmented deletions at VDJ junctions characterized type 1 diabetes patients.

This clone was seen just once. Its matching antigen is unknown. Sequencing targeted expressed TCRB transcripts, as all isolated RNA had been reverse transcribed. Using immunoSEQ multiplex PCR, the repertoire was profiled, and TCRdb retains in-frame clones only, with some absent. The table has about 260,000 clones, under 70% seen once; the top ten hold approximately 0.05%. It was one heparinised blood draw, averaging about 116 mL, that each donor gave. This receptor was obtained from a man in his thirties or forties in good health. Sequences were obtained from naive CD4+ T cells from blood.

In nucleotides, the CDR3 is TGTGCCTGGAATGAGGGAACGGGGTATGGCTACACCTTC. Translation gives CAWNEGTGYGYTF. The chain carries TRBV30 and TRBJ1-2, with D unclear. Germline assignment: CDR1 GTSNPN and CDR2 SVGIG (reference sequence). The V and J ends lost 4 bases and 5 bases respectively, with 14 bases between them. The CDR3 contains 13 residues.